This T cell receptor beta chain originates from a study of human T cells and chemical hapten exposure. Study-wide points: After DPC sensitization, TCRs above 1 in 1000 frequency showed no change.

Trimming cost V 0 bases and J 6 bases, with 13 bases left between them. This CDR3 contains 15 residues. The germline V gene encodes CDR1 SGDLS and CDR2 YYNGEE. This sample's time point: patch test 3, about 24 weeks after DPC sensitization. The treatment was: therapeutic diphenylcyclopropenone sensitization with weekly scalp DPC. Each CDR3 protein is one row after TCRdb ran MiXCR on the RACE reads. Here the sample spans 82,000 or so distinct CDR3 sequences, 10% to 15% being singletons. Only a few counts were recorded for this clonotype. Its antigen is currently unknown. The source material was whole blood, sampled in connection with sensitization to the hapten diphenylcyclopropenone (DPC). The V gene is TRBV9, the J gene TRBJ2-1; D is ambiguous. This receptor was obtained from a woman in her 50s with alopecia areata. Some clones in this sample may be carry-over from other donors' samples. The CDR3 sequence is CASSVGGLQSNEQFF. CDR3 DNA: TGTGCCAGCAGCGTAGGAGGCCTCCAGTCCAATGAGCAGTTCTTC.